A selection of T cell receptor beta chains follows, all from one sample in a study of blood T cell repertoires in COVID-19. Sequencing was performed with immunoSEQ multiplex PCR; in TCRdb, only in-frame clones are kept and a portion is missing. The repertoire includes a few hundred thousand clones, 85% of them detected once, and 3.5% to 4% sits in the top ten. Sample: peripheral blood. The origin of the receptors is a woman in her late teens or twenties with acute or convalescent COVID-19. CDR3s include the opening cysteine and the closing phenylalanine or tryptophan. The D gene is left open where the match is weak. Expanded clones get a size class; other rows say once, few or many, or leave the size out.

DNA,CDR3,D,V,J,size
TGTGCCAGCAGCTTCTCCCAGGGAAATCAGCCCCAGCATTTT,CASSFSQGNQPQHF,NA,TRBV11-2,TRBJ1-5,NA
TGTGCCACCAGCAGAGCCAGGGGATCCCACTATGGCTACACCTTC,CATSRARGSHYGYTF,NA,TRBV15,TRBJ1-2,NA
TGTGCCAGCAGCTTACTTAATAGTGTAGATACGCAGTATTTT,CASSLLNSVDTQYF,NA,TRBV11-3,TRBJ2-3,NA
TGTGCCAGTAGCGGGCGTGGTAGGACCCGGGAATTTTTCTGTGGCTACACCTTC,CASSGRGRTREFFCGYTF,NA,TRBV19,TRBJ1-2,NA
TGTGCCAGCAATCGGGCGACTACGGCAGATACGCAGTATTTT,CASNRATTADTQYF,NA,TRBV7-9,TRBJ2-3,NA
TGCGCCAGCAGCTTGGCCTGGCAGGGGACAGGGTACACTGAAGCTTTCTTT,CASSLAWQGTGYTEAFF,TRBD1,TRBV5-1,TRBJ1-1,NA
TGTGCCTGGAACCCCGGGAGGGAGTGGGGCTACACCTTC,CAWNPGREWGYTF,NA,TRBV30,TRBJ1-2,NA
TGTGCCAGCAGTTACTACTCTCTTAGTTACACCGGGGAGCTGTTTTTT,CASSYYSLSYTGELFF,NA,TRBV6-5,TRBJ2-2,NA
TGTGCCAGCAGCGTAGACCCAGTCCCCAATCAGCCCCAGCATTTT,CASSVDPVPNQPQHF,NA,TRBV9,TRBJ1-5,once
TGTGCCAGCAGCTTTCGCGTCGGCACTGAAGCTTTCTTT,CASSFRVGTEAFF,NA,TRBV9,TRBJ1-1,NA
TGTGCCAGTACCCAGGCCACCGGGGAGCTGTTTTTT,CASTQATGELFF,NA,TRBV9,TRBJ2-2,NA
TGTGCCAGCGCCGACTCGGACTATGGCTACACCTTC,CASADSDYGYTF,NA,TRBV12-3/TRBV12-4,TRBJ1-2,NA
TGTGCCAGCAGTGAGAGTCAGCCCCAGCATTTT,CASSESQPQHF,NA,TRBV2,TRBJ1-5,NA
TGTGCCAGCAGTTACCCCGGGACAGGAGGATACTATGGCTACACCTTC,CASSYPGTGGYYGYTF,TRBD1,TRBV6-6,TRBJ1-2,NA